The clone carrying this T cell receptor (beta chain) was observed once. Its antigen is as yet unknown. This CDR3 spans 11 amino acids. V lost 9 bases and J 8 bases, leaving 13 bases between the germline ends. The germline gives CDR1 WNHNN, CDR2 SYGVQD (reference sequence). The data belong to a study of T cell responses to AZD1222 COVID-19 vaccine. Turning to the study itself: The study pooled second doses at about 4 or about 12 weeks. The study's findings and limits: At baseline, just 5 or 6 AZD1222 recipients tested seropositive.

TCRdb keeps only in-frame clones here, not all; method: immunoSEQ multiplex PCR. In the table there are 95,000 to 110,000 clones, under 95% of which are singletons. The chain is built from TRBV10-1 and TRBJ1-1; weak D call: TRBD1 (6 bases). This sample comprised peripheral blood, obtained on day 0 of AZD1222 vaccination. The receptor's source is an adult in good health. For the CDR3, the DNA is TGCGCCAGGAGAACAACAGGGGAAGCTTTCTTT. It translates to CARRTTGEAFF.